Following are 21 T cell receptor beta chains from one sample sequenced in a study of T-cell reconstitution after alpha-beta-depleted transplantation in children. Unique molecular identifiers tagged the TCRbeta library. TCRdb reanalysed the PCR reads using MiXCR and keeps one entry per CDR3 protein. Of 440,000 or so distinct CDR3 sequences listed, 43% are singletons. This material consisted of PBMCs, taken before TCRalphabeta/CD19-depleted stem cell transplant. These receptors came from a girl aged 2 to 9 with aplastic anemia, due to receive a stem cell transplant.

The gene calls are TRBV21-1 and TRBJ1-1; the D call in the table, TRBD1, was not verified against the DNA. TRBV21-1 is described as a pseudogene. The CDR3 contains 14 residues. In nucleotides, the CDR3 is TGTGCCAGCAGCAAGGGACGGGCGAACACTGAAGCTTTCTTT. Its translation is CASSKGRANTEAFF.

A note on this clonotype: One end of the junction is discordant with germline, which a read error may explain. The CDR3 sequence is CASSLLLAATGTQYF. DNA of the CDR3: TGTGCCAGCAGCTTATTACTAGCGGCCACAGGTACGCAGTATTTT. The chain combines TRBV7-9 with TRBJ2-3, with 8 bases that match TRBD2. Germline values: CDR1 SEHNR, CDR2 FQNEAQ (reference sequence). The CDR3 length is 15 residues.

This clonotype was seen a few times. This chain links TRBV5-6 with TRBJ2-7, with D possibly called TRBD1 or TRBD2 (5 bases each). Germline CDR1 reads SGHDT; CDR2 reads YYEEEE. V lost 0 bases and J 4 bases, leaving 11 bases between the germline ends. The CDR3 sequence is 14 residues long. CDR3 coding DNA: TGTGCCAGCAGCTTGGGGGACGGGCCTTACGAGCAGTACTTC. Protein sequence: CASSLGDGPYEQYF. Full variable domain (outside the CDR3, taken from reference TRBV5-6 and TRBJ2-7): DAGVTQSPTHLIKTRGQQVTLRCSPKSGHDTVSWYQQALGQGPQFIFQYYEEEERQRGNFPDRFSGHQFPNYSSELNVNALLLGDSALYLCASSLGDGPYEQYFGPGTRLTVT.

The CDR3 loop reads CASTTIDGDGRPQHF. CDR3 bases: TGTGCCAGCACCACCATAGACGGGGACGGACGGCCCCAGCATTTT. The genes are TRBV28 and TRBJ1-5; D is perhaps TRBD1 (5 bases). Germline loops: CDR1 MDHEN, CDR2 SYDVKM. Trimming shortened V by 7 bases and J by 9 bases, and 22 bases separated the two germline ends. The CDR3 extends over 15 amino acids.

The V and J genes are TRBV6-2 or TRBV6-3 and TRBJ2-7; D not certain. CDR1 is MNHEY and CDR2 is SVGEGT in the germline V gene. The ends were cut back, 0 bases at V and 2 bases at J, with 8 bases in the middle. CDR3 length equals 14 residues. The CDR3: CASSYSLWPYEQYF. CDR3 sequence (DNA): TGTGCCAGCAGTTACTCGCTCTGGCCCTACGAGCAGTACTTC.

This clonotype has a count of ten or more. The chain joins TRBV29-1 to TRBJ1-5, with unresolved D. V was shortened by 5 bases and J by 2 bases, with 13 bases between the two germline ends. Germline CDR1 reads SQVTM; CDR2 reads ANQGSEA. This CDR3 is 14 amino acids long. The CDR3 DNA sequence: TGCAGCGTTCGGACGGGTAATGGCAATCAGCCCCAGCATTTT. Its protein is CSVRTGNGNQPQHF.

The V and J genes are TRBV5-1 and TRBJ2-2; TRBD1 aligns across 7 bases. CDR3 length equals 16 residues. The germline V gene has CDR1 SGHRS and CDR2 YFSETQ. The V segment lost 4 bases and the J segment 5 bases; nucleotides outside the gene matches: 11. Written as DNA, the CDR3 is TGCGCCAGCAGCGCCGACAGACAGGGATTAACCGGGGAGCTGTTTTTT. Its translation: CASSADRQGLTGELFF.

The table lists this clonotype with many counts. The gene calls are TRBV2 and TRBJ2-5, with a weak D call TRBD1 (7 bases). V lost 6 bases, J lost 4 bases, and 15 bases lay in between. In germline, CDR1 is SNHLY, CDR2 FYNNEI. CDR3 length equals 14 residues. CDR3 DNA sequence: TGTGCCAGCAGCTCAGGAGGGGGCGGAGAGACCCAGTACTTC. The encoded protein is CASSSGGGGETQYF.

This clonotype was detected only a few times. This rearrangement joins TRBV20-1 to TRBJ2-7, with a tentative D call TRBD1 (6 bases). The V gene's germline CDR1 is DFQATT and CDR2 SNEGSKA (reference sequence). The CDR3 contains 14 residues. Trimming pared 1 base from V and 3 bases from J, leaving 13 bases between. CDR3 DNA: TGCAGTGCTAGAGTCGGGGAACAGGGCTACGAGCAGTACTTC. Protein sequence: CSARVGEQGYEQYF.

This sequence joins TRBV4-1 and TRBJ1-5; a weak D match, TRBD1 (6 bases). The V end lost 3 bases, the J end lost 7 bases, and 13 bases lay between the germline ends. The CDR3 loop spans 14 amino acids. Germline CDR1 is MGHRA and CDR2 is YSYEKL. The CDR3: CASSQPSRGQPQHF. CDR3 nucleotide sequence: TGCGCCAGCAGCCAGCCTTCCAGGGGCCAGCCCCAGCATTTT.

This chain connects TRBV7-8 to TRBJ2-5; D call uncertain. V lost 2 bases and J 5 bases, leaving 12 bases between the germline ends. The CDR3 has 14 residues. CDR1 and CDR2 from the germline V gene are SGHVS and FQNEAQ. The CDR3 is CASSLQSRRETQYF. The CDR3 nucleotides read TGTGCCAGCAGCTTACAAAGCCGAAGGGAGACCCAGTACTTC.

This clonotype has ten or more counts. This chain uses TRBV5-5 with TRBJ2-3; 8 positions agree with TRBD1. Germline values: CDR1 SGHKS, CDR2 YYEKEE (reference sequence). This CDR3 comprises 14 residues. With 7 bases clipped from V and 2 bases from J, the junction kept 6 bases outside the gene matches. CDR3: CASLQGALTDTQYF. CDR3 in DNA: TGTGCCAGCCTCCAGGGGGCCCTCACAGATACGCAGTATTTT.

DNA for the CDR3: TGTGCCACCAGCAGAGGGGCGGGAGGCTCCTACGAGCAGTACTTC. Encoded protein: CATSRGAGGSYEQYF. The V gene is TRBV15, the J gene TRBJ2-7; 8 nucleotides agree with TRBD2. Per germline, CDR1 LNHNV and CDR2 YYDKDF (reference sequence). This CDR3 has 15 residues. V was clipped by 1 base and J by 0 bases; unmatched bases: 2. Supplemented by reference TRBV15 and TRBJ2-7, the full variable domain reads DAMVIQNPRYQVTQFGKPVTLSCSQTLNHNVMYWYQQKSSQAPKLLFHYYDKDFNNEADTPDNFQSRRPNTSFCFLDIRSPGLGDTAMYLCATSRGAGGSYEQYFGPGTRLTVT.

This clonotype has ten or more counts. The V gene is TRBV29-1, the J gene TRBJ2-1; 10 nucleotides line up with TRBD2. V trimming: 7 bases; J trimming: 13 bases; junction bases outside the gene matches: 10. Germline V gene sequence: CDR1 SQVTM, CDR2 ANQGSEA. The CDR3 covers 12 residues. The CDR3, as DNA: TGCAGCGCCCTGTCTAGCGGGAGAGGTCAGTTCTTC. It is translated as CSALSSGRGQFF.

CDR3 amino acids: CSARQGAKETQYF. The CDR3 coding sequence is TGCAGTGCCCGACAGGGAGCAAAAGAGACCCAGTACTTC. This chain connects TRBV20-1 to TRBJ2-5, with 7 bases fitting TRBD1. This CDR3 contains 13 residues. Germline assignment: CDR1 DFQATT and CDR2 SNEGSKA (reference sequence). The junction had 7 bases not matched to a gene; V was cut back by 6 bases and J by 3 bases.

The table lists this clonotype with many counts. This sequence joins TRBV5-5 and TRBJ2-7; TRBD1 aligns across 9 bases. J was trimmed by 6 bases and V by 1 base; bases with no gene match: 5. Per germline, CDR1 SGHKS and CDR2 YYEKEE (reference sequence). This CDR3 has 14 amino acids. In nucleotides, the CDR3 is TGTGCCAGCAGCTTGACCGGGACAGGGTTCGAGCAGTACTTC. Its protein is CASSLTGTGFEQYF.

The chain uses TRBV24-1 and TRBJ2-5, with TRBD2 as a possible D gene (5 bases). The CDR3 has 15 residues. Germline CDR1 KGHDR, CDR2 SFDVKD. The V end was cut by 3 bases, the J end by 1 base, with 11 bases between. CDR3 protein: CATSDGGGLQETQYF. In DNA form, the CDR3 reads TGTGCCACCAGTGATGGTGGCGGACTCCAAGAGACCCAGTACTTC.

This clonotype was observed at least ten times. The chain couples TRBV7-2 to TRBJ2-3; 7 bases are a match to TRBD2. V trimming: 1 base; J trimming: 6 bases; junction bases outside the gene matches: 13. Germline CDR1 reads SGHTA; CDR2 reads FQGNSA. This CDR3 region has 17 residues. Here the CDR3 DNA reads TGTGCCAGCAGCTTAGTATATCCCGGGAGGCAACGGGATACGCAGTATTTT. The encoded protein is CASSLVYPGRQRDTQYF.

This clonotype was seen a handful of times. CDR3 loop: CASRPPGGVLGNTIYF. The CDR3 bases are TGTGCCAGCCGACCCCCAGGGGGTGTTCTTGGAAACACCATATATTTT. The chain uses TRBV6-5 and TRBJ1-3, with TRBD1 matching over 7 bases. CDR1 MNHEY and CDR2 SVGAGI come from the germline V gene. The trim removed 8 bases at V and 3 bases at J, leaving 13 bases unmatched. The CDR3 totals 16 residues.

The rearrangement joins TRBV20-1 to TRBJ2-5, with TRBD1 identical over 9 bases. Germline CDR1 and CDR2: DFQATT and SNEGSKA (reference sequence). J was trimmed by 5 bases and V by 3 bases; bases with no gene match: 10. This CDR3 has 15 amino acids. CDR3 DNA sequence: TGCAGTGCTAGCTCAAGCCGACAGGGGGGGGAGACCCAGTACTTC. Residues: CSASSSRQGGETQYF.

The table lists this clonotype with a few counts. The CDR3 nucleotides read TGTGCCACCAGTGATTGGACTACCCCAGAGGGGGTAGATACGCAGTATTTT. Its protein is CATSDWTTPEGVDTQYF. V gene TRBV24-1 combines with J gene TRBJ2-3; D is perhaps TRBD1 or TRBD2 (6 bases each). The CDR3 runs 17 residues. Per germline, CDR1 KGHDR and CDR2 SFDVKD. The V end lost 2 bases, the J end lost 5 bases, and 19 bases lay between the germline ends.